One and the same sample provided the 7 T cell receptor beta chains below, sequenced in a study of vaccination effects on CD4 cells after COVID-19. No antigen has been assigned to these receptors. Viral peptide pools were used in the ViraFEST assay to expand antigen-specific CD4+ T cells, and sequencing came afterward. Culture lasted about ten days before CD4+ T cell isolation. Nobody among the vaccine recipients had prior SARS-CoV-2 infection (nucleocapsid antibodies were negative). Some clones are missing from TCRdb's copy, which holds only in-frame ones; the method was immunoSEQ multiplex PCR. The data contain around 19,000 clones, roughly 70% of them seen just once; the ten biggest clones take up 8.5% to 10%. The sample was CD4+ T cells from PBMCs cultured with HCoV-NL63 spike peptides, taken before COVID-19 vaccination. These TCRs come from a human donor who received a COVID-19 vaccine.

The chain joins TRBV7-2 to TRBJ2-5, with TRBD2 matching 11 bases. The CDR3 is 17 residues long. With V trimmed by 1 base and J by 2 bases, 6 bases remained unmatched. The germline CDR1 and CDR2 sequences are SGHTA and FQGNSA. The CDR3 is CASSLEVAGGPQETQYF. DNA of the CDR3: TGTGCCAGCAGCTTAGAGGTAGCGGGGGGGCCTCAAGAGACCCAGTACTTC.

The chain joins TRBV3-1 (or the pseudogene TRBV3-2) to TRBJ2-5; TRBD2 aligns across 15 bases. This CDR3 has 19 amino acids. Germline CDR1 is LGHDT and CDR2 is YNNKEL (reference sequence). V shed 0 bases and J 4 bases; nucleotides not matched to a gene: 9. The CDR3 DNA is TGTGCCAGCAGCCAAGACTGGACTAGCGGGGGGGCCGTCGGAGAGACCCAGTACTTC. It is translated as CASSQDWTSGGAVGETQYF.

The V and J genes are TRBV20-1 and TRBJ2-7; D gene ambiguous. CDR1 is DFQATT, CDR2 SNEGSKA, per germline (reference sequence). Trimming removed 3 bases from V and 0 bases from J, with 9 bases in between. CDR3 length equals 13 residues. The CDR3 nucleotides are TGCAGTGCTAGTCCCAGCGACTCCTACGAGCAGTACTTC. Translating gives CSASPSDSYEQYF.

J is TRBJ2-3 and V is TRBV29-1; the match to TRBD1 covers 8 bases. The ends lost 7 bases at V and 5 bases at J; junction bases unmatched: 8. The CDR3 runs to 13 residues. Germline V gene sequence: CDR1 SQVTM, CDR2 ANQGSEA. CDR3 DNA sequence: TGCAGCGCCTCCGACAGGGGAATAGATACGCAGTATTTT. Protein product: CSASDRGIDTQYF.

V gene TRBV2 combines with J gene TRBJ1-1; D perhaps matches TRBD1 (5 bases). The CDR3 consists of 12 residues. Trimming shortened V by 6 bases and J by 11 bases, and 16 bases separated the two germline ends. Germline lookup yields CDR1 SNHLY and CDR2 FYNNEI. CDR3 in DNA: TGTGCCAGCAGGGTACAACAGGTTCGGGCTTTCTTT. Its translation: CASRVQQVRAFF.

In this sample, this clone turned up a few times. J is TRBJ2-2 and V is TRBV10-2; 10 nucleotides line up with TRBD2. The CDR3 length is 15 residues. With 4 bases clipped from V and 7 bases from J, the junction kept 6 bases outside the gene matches. Germline values: CDR1 WSHSY, CDR2 SAAADI. The CDR3 region is CASSGSGGVGGELFF. As DNA, the CDR3 is TGCGCCAGCAGTGGAAGCGGGGGGGTTGGCGGGGAGCTGTTTTTT.

The rearrangement uses TRBV19 and TRBJ2-7, with D possibly being TRBD2 (5 bases). In germline, CDR1 is LNHDA, CDR2 SQIVND (reference sequence). The CDR3 is 14 amino acids. Trimming took 6 bases from V and 7 from J, leaving 19 bases between them. CDR3 amino acids: CASSAEGAFLEQYF. CDR3 coding DNA: TGTGCCAGTAGCGCCGAGGGAGCGTTCCTTGAGCAGTACTTC. Full variable domain (missing parts from reference TRBV19 and TRBJ2-7): DGGITQSPKYLFRKEGQNVTLSCEQNLNHDAMYWYRQDPGQGLRLIYYSQIVNDFQKGDIAEGYSVSREKKESFPLTVTSAQKNPTAFYLCASSAEGAFLEQYFGPGTRLTVT.